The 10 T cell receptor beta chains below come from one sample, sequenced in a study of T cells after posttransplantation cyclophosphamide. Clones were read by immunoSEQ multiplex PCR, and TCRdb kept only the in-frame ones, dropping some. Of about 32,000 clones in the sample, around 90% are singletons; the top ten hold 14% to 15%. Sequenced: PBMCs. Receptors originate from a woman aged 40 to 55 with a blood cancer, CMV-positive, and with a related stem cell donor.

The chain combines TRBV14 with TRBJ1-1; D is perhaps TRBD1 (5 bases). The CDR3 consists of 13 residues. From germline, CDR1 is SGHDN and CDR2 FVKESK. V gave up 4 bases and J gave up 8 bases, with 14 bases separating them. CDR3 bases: TGTGCCAGCAGCCCCGGGGGGGGTTGGGAAGCTTTCTTT. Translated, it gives CASSPGGGWEAFF.

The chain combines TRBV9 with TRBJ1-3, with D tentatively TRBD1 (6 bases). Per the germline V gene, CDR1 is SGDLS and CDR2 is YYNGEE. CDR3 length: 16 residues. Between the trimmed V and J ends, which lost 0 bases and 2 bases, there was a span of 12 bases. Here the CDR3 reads CASSVAPSGAGNTIYF. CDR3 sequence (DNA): TGTGCCAGCAGCGTAGCCCCCTCAGGGGCTGGAAACACCATATATTTT. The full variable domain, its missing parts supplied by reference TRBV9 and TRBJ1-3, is DSGVTQTPKHLITATGQRVTLRCSPRSGDLSVYWYQQSLDQGLQFLIQYYNGEERAKGNILERFSAQQFPDLHSELNLSSLELGDSALYFCASSVAPSGAGNTIYFGEGSWLTVV.

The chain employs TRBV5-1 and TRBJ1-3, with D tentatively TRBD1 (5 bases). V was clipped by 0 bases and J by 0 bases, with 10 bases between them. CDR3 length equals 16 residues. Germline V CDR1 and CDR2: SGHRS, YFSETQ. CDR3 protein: CASSLADSASGNTIYF. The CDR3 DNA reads TGCGCCAGCAGCTTGGCCGACAGTGCCTCTGGAAACACCATATATTTT.

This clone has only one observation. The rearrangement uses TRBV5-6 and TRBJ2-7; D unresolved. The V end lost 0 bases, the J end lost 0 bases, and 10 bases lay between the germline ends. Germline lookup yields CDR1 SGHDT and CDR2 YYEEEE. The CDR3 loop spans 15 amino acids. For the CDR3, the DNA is TGTGCCAGCAGCTTGGGGCAGGATAGCTCCTACGAGCAGTACTTC. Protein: CASSLGQDSSYEQYF.

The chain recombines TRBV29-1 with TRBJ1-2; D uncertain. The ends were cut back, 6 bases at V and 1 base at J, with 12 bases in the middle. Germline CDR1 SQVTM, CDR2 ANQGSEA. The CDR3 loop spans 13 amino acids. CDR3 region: CSVAGLGNYGYTF. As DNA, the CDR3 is TGCAGCGTCGCCGGGTTGGGTAACTATGGCTACACCTTC.

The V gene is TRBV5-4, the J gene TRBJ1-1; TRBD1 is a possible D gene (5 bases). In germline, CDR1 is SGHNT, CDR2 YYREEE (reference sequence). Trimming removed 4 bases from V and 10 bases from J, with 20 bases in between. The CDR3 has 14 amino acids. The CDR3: CASSRQSVTNRAFF. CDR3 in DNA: TGTGCCAGCAGCCGACAGTCAGTAACAAACAGAGCTTTCTTT.

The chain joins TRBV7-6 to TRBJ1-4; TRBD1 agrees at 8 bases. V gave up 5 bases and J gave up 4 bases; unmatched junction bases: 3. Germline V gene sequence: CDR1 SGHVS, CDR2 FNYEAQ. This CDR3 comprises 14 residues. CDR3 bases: TGTGCCAGCAGCCGGACAGGGTTTAATGAAAAACTGTTTTTT. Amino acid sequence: CASSRTGFNEKLFF. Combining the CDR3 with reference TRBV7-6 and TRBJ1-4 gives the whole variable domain GAGVSQSPRYKVTKRGQDVALRCDPISGHVSLYWYRQALGQGPEFLTYFNYEAQQDKSGLPNDRFSAERPEGSISTLTIQRTEQRDSAMYRCASSRTGFNEKLFFGSGTQLSVL.

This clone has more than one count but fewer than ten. CDR3 DNA sequence: TGTGCCAGCAGCTTGGCTAGCGGATTCACAGATACGCAGTATTTT. Amino acids: CASSLASGFTDTQYF. This chain joins TRBV5-6 and TRBJ2-3; TRBD2 matches 7 bases. The germline V gene has CDR1 SGHDT and CDR2 YYEEEE. This CDR3 has 15 residues. The J segment lost 2 bases and the V segment lost 0 bases, leaving 3 bases of the junction unmatched.

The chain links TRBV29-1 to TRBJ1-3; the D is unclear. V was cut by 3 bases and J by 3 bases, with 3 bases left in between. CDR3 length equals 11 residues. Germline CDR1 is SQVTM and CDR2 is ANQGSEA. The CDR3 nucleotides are TGCAGCGTTGACGGTGGAAACACCATATATTTT. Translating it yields CSVDGGNTIYF. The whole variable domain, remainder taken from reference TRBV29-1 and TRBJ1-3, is SAVISQKPSRDICQRGTSLTIQCQVDSQVTMMFWYRQQPGQSLTLIATANQGSEATYESGFVIDKFPISRPNLTFSTLTVSNMSPEDSSIYLCSVDGGNTIYFGEGSWLTVV.

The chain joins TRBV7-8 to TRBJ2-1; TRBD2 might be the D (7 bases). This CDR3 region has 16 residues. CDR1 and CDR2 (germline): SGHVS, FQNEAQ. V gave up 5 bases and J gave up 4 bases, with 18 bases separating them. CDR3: CASSPRGPLNYNEQFF. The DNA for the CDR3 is TGTGCCAGCAGCCCGCGGGGGCCCCTAAATTACAATGAGCAGTTCTTC.